These 10 T cell receptor beta chains originate from one sample sequenced in a study of long-term antiretroviral therapy in people with HIV. Version v3.0 of the immunoSEQ assay was performed at survey level. Some clones are missing from TCRdb's copy, which holds only in-frame ones; the method was immunoSEQ multiplex PCR. The repertoire has 25,000 to 35,000 clones, 95% to 97% of them found once; the top ten carry roughly 2.3%. This specimen was unsorted PBMCs, taken 6.5 to 6.6 years after starting antiretroviral therapy. The receptors here all came from a man aged 25 to 40 with HIV.

The chain joins TRBV9 to TRBJ1-3; the D is unclear. The CDR3 sequence is 14 residues long. CDR1 SGDLS and CDR2 YYNGEE come from the germline V gene. Deletions cut 6 bases from V and 1 base from J, with 11 bases between. The CDR3 is CASTSAISGNTIYF. CDR3 DNA: TGTGCCAGCACCTCAGCTATTTCTGGAAACACCATATATTTT.

The CDR3: CASSLRSGGGTGELFF. Written as DNA, the CDR3 is TGTGCCAGCAGCTTAAGATCGGGAGGGGGTACCGGGGAGCTGTTTTTT. The rearrangement joins TRBV7-2 to TRBJ2-2; 8 nucleotides match TRBD2. The CDR3 sequence is 16 residues long. The germline V gene has CDR1 SGHTA and CDR2 FQGNSA. Trimming removed 2 bases from V and 5 bases from J; junction bases left unmatched: 7.

The genes are TRBV6-5 and TRBJ1-2, with unresolved D. Trimming stripped 6 bases from V and 3 bases from J, with 11 bases between. This CDR3 contains 13 residues. Germline V gene sequence: CDR1 MNHEY, CDR2 SVGAGI. CDR3 nucleotides: TGTGCCAGCAGATCTCAGGCGGACTATGGCTACACCTTC. It yields the protein CASRSQADYGYTF.

The rearrangement joins TRBV27 to TRBJ2-5; D uncertain. CDR1 MNHEY and CDR2 SMNVEV come from the germline V gene (reference sequence). Trimming stripped 6 bases from V and 5 bases from J, with 19 bases between. The CDR3 has 15 amino acids. DNA for the CDR3: TGTGCCAGCAGCACCTCATACTTGGTTCTGGAGACCCAGTACTTC. Protein: CASSTSYLVLETQYF.

In its sample, this clone was seen a few times. This chain joins TRBV5-1 and TRBJ1-3; TRBD1 agrees at 11 bases. This CDR3 comprises 16 residues. V shed 4 bases and J 3 bases; nucleotides not matched to a gene: 6. Germline lookup yields CDR1 SGHRS and CDR2 YFSETQ. This chain's CDR3 is CASSPGTGGFGNTIYF. CDR3 nucleotide sequence: TGCGCCAGCAGCCCGGGGACAGGGGGATTTGGAAACACCATATATTTT. The complete variable domain, with remaining parts taken from reference TRBV5-1 and TRBJ1-3, reads KAGVTQTPRYLIKTRGQQVTLSCSPISGHRSVSWYQQTPGQGLQFLFEYFSETQRNKGNFPGRFSGRQFSNSRSEMNVSTLELGDSALYLCASSPGTGGFGNTIYFGEGSWLTVV.

The gene calls are TRBV6-5 and TRBJ2-5; TRBD2 aligns across 8 bases. The CDR3 extends over 15 amino acids. V shed 4 bases and J 11 bases; nucleotides not matched to a gene: 15. Looked up from germline, CDR1 is MNHEY and CDR2 is SVGAGI. CDR3 bases: TGTGCCAGCAGTTCATACCAGCGGGAGCTAGGGGAGCAGTACTTC. As protein: CASSSYQRELGEQYF.

The gene calls are TRBV4-3 and TRBJ2-7; no firm D call. This CDR3 has 13 residues. CDR1 is LGHNA, CDR2 YSLEER, per germline. V was cut by 1 base and J by 3 bases, with 7 bases left in between. CDR3 region: CASSQARGYEQYF. The CDR3 nucleotides are TGCGCCAGCAGCCAAGCTCGAGGCTACGAGCAGTACTTC.

This chain joins TRBV25-1 and TRBJ1-4; D remains ambiguous. Germline V gene sequence: CDR1 MGHDK, CDR2 SYGVNS. The CDR3 has 14 residues. Trimming shortened V by 2 bases and J by 7 bases, and 11 bases separated the two germline ends. CDR3 in amino acids: CASSENMGSEKLFF. Written as DNA, the CDR3 is TGTGCCAGCAGTGAAAACATGGGTTCTGAAAAACTGTTTTTT.

V is TRBV19 and J is TRBJ1-1; 8 bases map to TRBD1. V trimming: 0 bases; J trimming: 5 bases; junction bases outside the gene matches: 5. CDR1 LNHDA and CDR2 SQIVND come from the germline V gene (reference sequence). The CDR3 spans 15 residues. The CDR3 coding sequence is TGTGCCAGTAGTATAGATCCAGGGGGCTGGACTGAAGCTTTCTTT. Protein: CASSIDPGGWTEAFF.

This clone showed up just once. The rearrangement links TRBV18 to TRBJ2-1; D gene uncertain. V lost 3 bases to trimming and J lost 2 bases, with 14 bases between them. The CDR3 is made up of 16 amino acids. Germline V gives CDR1 KGHSH, CDR2 LQKENI. The CDR3 loop is CASSPSSDLTYNEQFF. CDR3 bases: TGTGCCAGCTCACCGAGTTCCGACCTCACCTACAATGAGCAGTTCTTC.